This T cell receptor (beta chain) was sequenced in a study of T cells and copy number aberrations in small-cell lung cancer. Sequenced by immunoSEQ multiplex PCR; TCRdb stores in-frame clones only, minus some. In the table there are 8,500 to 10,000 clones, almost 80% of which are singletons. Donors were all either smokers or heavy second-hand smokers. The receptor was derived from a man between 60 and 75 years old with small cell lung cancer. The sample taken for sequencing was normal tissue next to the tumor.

CDR3 sequence: CAWRGRRQRRANTEAFF. In DNA, the CDR3 is TGTGCCTGGAGAGGCCGCAGACAGAGACGGGCGAACACTGAAGCTTTCTTT. This chain uses TRBV30 with TRBJ1-1; D might be TRBD1 (5 bases). This CDR3 contains 17 residues. Per germline, CDR1 GTSNPN and CDR2 SVGIG (reference sequence). The V end was cut by 3 bases, the J end by 1 base, with 21 bases between.